Listed below are T cell receptor beta chains from one sample, sequenced in a study of control samples from healthy donors and cancer patients. Produced via immunoSEQ multiplex PCR; TCRdb's table is partial and in-frame only. Of about 130,000 clones listed, approximately 92% are singletons. Material for sequencing was blood. These receptor sequences come from a man between 35 and 55 years old in good health. CDR3s include the opening cysteine and the closing phenylalanine or tryptophan. D genes are given only for firm matches. Rows may omit the clone size; those that give it use once, few, many or a size class.

clone_size	j_call	d_call	v_call	cdr3_nt	cdr3_aa
.	TRBJ1-2	.	TRBV28	TGTGCCAGCAGTCCCTCTTATGGCTACACCTTC	CASSPSYGYTF
.	TRBJ1-2	.	TRBV15	TGTGCCACCAGCAGAGATCAGGCCAGTCGTGGCTACACCTTC	CATSRDQASRGYTF
.	TRBJ2-7	.	TRBV10-2	TGCGCCAGCAGACTGACAGGTTCCGACGAGCAGTACTTC	CASRLTGSDEQYF
once	TRBJ2-7	.	TRBV4-2	TGTGCCAGCAGCCAAGATTTCGGAACCTCCTACGAGCAGTACTTC	CASSQDFGTSYEQYF
.	TRBJ1-2	.	TRBV2	TGTGCCAGCAGTGAACTTCACGGAGGGGCGGGAAACTATGGCTACACCTTC	CASSELHGGAGNYGYTF
.	TRBJ1-2	TRBD1	TRBV5-6	TGTGCCAGCAGCTTACTAAACCGGGACAGGGCTGGCTACACCTTC	CASSLLNRDRAGYTF
.	TRBJ2-7	.	TRBV3-1/TRBV3-2	TGTGCCAGCAGACGAGGACAAGGTTCCGCCTACGAGCAGTACTTC	CASRRGQGSAYEQYF
.	TRBJ2-3	TRBD2	TRBV2	TGTGCCAGCAGTGAAGCTAGCGGGAGACGCACAGATACGCAGTATTTT	CASSEASGRRTDTQYF
.	TRBJ1-2	.	TRBV2	TGTGCCAGCAGTGCGGCAGCAGCTGGCTACACCTTC	CASSAAAAGYTF
.	TRBJ2-7	.	TRBV2	TGTGCCAGCAGTGGAAACTCCTACGAGCAGTACTTC	CASSGNSYEQYF
.	TRBJ1-1	.	TRBV12-3/TRBV12-4	TGTGCCAGCAGTTTGAAGAGGGGCACTGAAGCTTTCTTT	CASSLKRGTEAFF
.	TRBJ1-4	TRBD1	TRBV18	TGTGCCAGCTCAGAGGACAGGTACCAAAAACTGTTTTTT	CASSEDRYQKLFF
.	TRBJ2-5	.	TRBV9	TGTGCCAGCAGCTCCTTAGATTGGGGAGAGACCCAGTACTTC	CASSSLDWGETQYF
.	TRBJ2-3	.	TRBV5-1	TGCGCCAGCAGCATCGGACAGAACCCCACAGATACGCAGTATTTT	CASSIGQNPTDTQYF
.	TRBJ2-2	.	TRBV5-5	TGTGCCAGCAGCACACAGGGTTCCGGGGAGCTGTTTTTT	CASSTQGSGELFF
.	TRBJ1-4	TRBD1	TRBV11-2	TGTGCCAGCAGCTTATCGACAGGGGGGACGAAACTGTTTTTT	CASSLSTGGTKLFF
once	TRBJ1-5	.	TRBV7-9	TGTGCCAGCAGCCCCGACCGCTCGGCCCAGCATTTT	CASSPDRSAQHF
.	TRBJ1-1	.	TRBV7-8	TGTGCCAGCAGCTTAGTAAGGTCTCAGACTGAAGCTTTCTTT	CASSLVRSQTEAFF
.	TRBJ2-7	.	TRBV28	TGTGCCAGCAGTATCGGACCGAGCGAGCAGTACTTC	CASSIGPSEQYF
.	TRBJ1-6	.	TRBV5-1	TGCGCCAGCAGCTCGGACACGGGCACCCTCCACTTT	CASSSDTGTLHF
.	TRBJ1-3	.	TRBV5-4	TGTGCCAGCAGTACAGGACGCTCTGGAAACACCATATATTTT	CASSTGRSGNTIYF
medium-sized	TRBJ2-7	TRBD1	TRBV5-1	TGCGCCAGCTCCTATATCGCGGGACAGGGAGGAGAGCAGTACTTC	CASSYIAGQGGEQYF
.	TRBJ2-3	TRBD2	TRBV6-1	TGTGCCAGCAGTGATCGGGGGGGGGTTCGGGATACGCAGTATTTT	CASSDRGGVRDTQYF
.	TRBJ1-4	TRBD1	TRBV5-4	TGTGCCAGCAGCTTAGCTCCGGGACAGGGATTTGAAAAACTGTTTTTT	CASSLAPGQGFEKLFF
.	TRBJ2-3	TRBD1	TRBV10-1	TGCGCCAGCAGTCTCGACAGGGGCACCACAGATACGCAGTATTTT	CASSLDRGTTDTQYF
.	TRBJ1-1	.	TRBV5-1	TGCGCCAGCAGCTTGGCCGTTTGGGATACTGAAGCTTTCTTT	CASSLAVWDTEAFF
.	TRBJ2-7	.	TRBV29-1	TGCAGCGTTATGCACAGAGACTCCTACGAGCAGTACTTC	CSVMHRDSYEQYF
few	TRBJ1-2	.	TRBV5-5	TGTGCCAGCAGCTCGCACCCCTCGGGTGTTAACTATGGCTACACCTTC	CASSSHPSGVNYGYTF
.	TRBJ1-1	.	TRBV20-1	TGCAGTGCCTCCCGCGGGGCTGAAGCTTTCTTT	CSASRGAEAFF